This TCR beta chain was captured by sequencing in a study of shared T cell receptors in the human thymus. This clone was observed a single time. Sequenced by immunoSEQ multiplex PCR; TCRdb stores in-frame clones only, minus some. This sample has 640,000 or so clones, with about 90% found just once. The CDR3 has 13 amino acids. Germline loops: CDR1 SNHLY, CDR2 FYNNEI. Trimming shortened V by 2 bases and J by 2 bases, and 4 bases separated the two germline ends. The same sample was also used in a study of human thymus T cells.

The genes are TRBV2 and TRBJ1-5, with D unclear. This sequence originates from a boy in the first two years of life with a congenital heart defect. Material for sequencing was thymocytes. The CDR3 region has the DNA TGTGCCAGCAGTGAACGGGGCAATCAGCCCCAGCATTTT. Protein sequence: CASSERGNQPQHF.